Listed here is a single T cell receptor beta chain. Its antigen is as yet unknown. CDR1 and CDR2 (germline): LNHDA, SQIVND (reference sequence). The CDR3 totals 13 residues. Trimming took off 3 bases at V and 7 bases at J, with 12 bases between the two ends. This sample was taken from a study of cytomegalovirus exposure and HLA in healthy donors. As for the study in general: There were 117 million unique TCR beta sequences, drawn from around 180 million T cells, in an earlier analysis.

The PCR had 60 Vbeta and 13 Jbeta primers. Original processing notes: An analysis that came later counted tens of millions of unique TCR beta chains, roughly 11 million shared. Profiling relied on immunoSEQ multiplex PCR, and the TCRdb table lists in-frame clones only, not all of them. That table gives V, J and clone size, and the DNA gave D and trimming. The sample lists 150,000 to 200,000 clones; roughly 75% were seen once. Study-wide points: Cytomegalovirus status was reportedly diagnosed by the classifier with high specificity and sensitivity. V- and J-gene trimming of TCR beta was linked (in a later analysis) to a missense DCLRE1C variant.

J is TRBJ1-2 and V is TRBV19; tentative D call: TRBD1 (6 bases). The TCR comes from a man aged 18 to 30 in good health and CMV-seropositive. Material for sequencing was PBMCs. This CDR3 reads CASSILTGAGYTF. The CDR3 DNA reads TGTGCCAGTAGTATCTTGACAGGCGCTGGCTACACCTTC.